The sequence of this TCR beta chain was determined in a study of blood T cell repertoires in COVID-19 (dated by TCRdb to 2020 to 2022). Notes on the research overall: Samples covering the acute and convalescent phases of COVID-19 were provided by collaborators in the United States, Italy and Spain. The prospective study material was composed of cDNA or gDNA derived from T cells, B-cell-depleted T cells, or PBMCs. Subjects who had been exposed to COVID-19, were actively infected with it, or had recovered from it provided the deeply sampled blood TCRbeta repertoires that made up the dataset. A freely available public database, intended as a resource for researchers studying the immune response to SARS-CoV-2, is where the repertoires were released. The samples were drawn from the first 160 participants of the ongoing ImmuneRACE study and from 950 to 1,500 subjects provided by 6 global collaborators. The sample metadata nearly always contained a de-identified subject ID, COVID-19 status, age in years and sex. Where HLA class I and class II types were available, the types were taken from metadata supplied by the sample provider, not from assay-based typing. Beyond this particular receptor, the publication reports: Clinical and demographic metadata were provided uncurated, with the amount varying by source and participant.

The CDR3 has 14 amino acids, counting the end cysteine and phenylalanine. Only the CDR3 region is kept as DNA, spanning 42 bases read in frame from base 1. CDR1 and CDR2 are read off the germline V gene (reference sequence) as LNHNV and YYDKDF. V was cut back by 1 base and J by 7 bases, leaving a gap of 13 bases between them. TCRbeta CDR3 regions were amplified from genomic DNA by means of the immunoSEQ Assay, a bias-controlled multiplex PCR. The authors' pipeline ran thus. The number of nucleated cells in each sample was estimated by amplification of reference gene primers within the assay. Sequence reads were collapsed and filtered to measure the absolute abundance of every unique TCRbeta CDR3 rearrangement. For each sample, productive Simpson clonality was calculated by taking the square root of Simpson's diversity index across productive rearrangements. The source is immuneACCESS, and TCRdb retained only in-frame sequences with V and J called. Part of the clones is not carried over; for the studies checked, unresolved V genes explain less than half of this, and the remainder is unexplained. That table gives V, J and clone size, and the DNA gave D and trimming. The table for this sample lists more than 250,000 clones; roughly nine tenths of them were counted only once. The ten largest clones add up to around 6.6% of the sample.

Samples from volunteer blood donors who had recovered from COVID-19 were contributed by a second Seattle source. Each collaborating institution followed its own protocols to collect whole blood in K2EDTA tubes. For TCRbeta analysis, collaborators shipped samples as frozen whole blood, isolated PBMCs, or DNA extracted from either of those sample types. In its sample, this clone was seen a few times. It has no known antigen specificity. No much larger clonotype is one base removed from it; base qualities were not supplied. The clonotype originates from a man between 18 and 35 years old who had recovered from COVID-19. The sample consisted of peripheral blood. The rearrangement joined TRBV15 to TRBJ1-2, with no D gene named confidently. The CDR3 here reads CATSRAPLEAGYTF. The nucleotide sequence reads TGTGCCACCAGCAGAGCTCCCCTGGAGGCTGGCTACACCTTC.